This T cell receptor beta chain emerged from a study of metastatic and nonmetastatic thyroid tumors. Looked up from germline, CDR1 is SGDLS and CDR2 is YYNGEE. V was shortened by 4 bases and J by 7 bases, with 18 bases between the two germline ends. The CDR3 loop spans 15 amino acids. Via MiXCR, TCRdb re-called the PCR reads. The sample shows roughly 10,000 clones, 32% of them seen only once. The entire patient cohort was treatment-naive prior to thyroid surgery. This sequence originates from a female donor with papillary thyroid cancer or a benign thyroid nodule (not recorded which). Some clones in this sample may be carry-over from other donors' samples. The sequenced material came from tumor tissue. V and J are TRBV9 and TRBJ2-1, with a possible D match to TRBD2 (5 bases). CDR3 DNA: TGTGCCAGCAGCCCACCCGGGAATCCCTTGAATGAGCAGTTCTTC. Its protein product is CASSPPGNPLNEQFF.